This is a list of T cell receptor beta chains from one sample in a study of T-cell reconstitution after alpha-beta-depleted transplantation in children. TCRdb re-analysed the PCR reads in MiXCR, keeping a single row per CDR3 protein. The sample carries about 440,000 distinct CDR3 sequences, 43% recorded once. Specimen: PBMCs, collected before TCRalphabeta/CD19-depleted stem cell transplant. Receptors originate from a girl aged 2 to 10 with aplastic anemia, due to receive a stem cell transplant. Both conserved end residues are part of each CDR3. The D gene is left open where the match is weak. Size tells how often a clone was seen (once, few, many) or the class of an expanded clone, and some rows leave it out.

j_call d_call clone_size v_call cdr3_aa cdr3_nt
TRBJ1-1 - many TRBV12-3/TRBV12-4 CASSLFPPSTPEAFF TGTGCCAGCAGTTTATTTCCCCCCTCGACTCCTGAAGCTTTCTTT
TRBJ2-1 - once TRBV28 CASSLTAGKEQFF TGTGCCAGCAGTCTAACCGCAGGAAAAGAGCAGTTCTTC
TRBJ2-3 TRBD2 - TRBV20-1 CSASGLGTQYF TGCAGTGCATCCGGACTAGGAACGCAGTATTTT
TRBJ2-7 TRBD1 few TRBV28 CASTSPGQVPYEQYF TGTGCCAGCACCTCACCGGGACAGGTTCCTTACGAGCAGTACTTC
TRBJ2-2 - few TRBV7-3 CASSDRRGGNTGELFF TGTGCCAGCAGCGACCGTCGTGGGGGGAACACCGGGGAGCTGTTTTTT
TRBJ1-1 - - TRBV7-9 CASSANTGPFRAFF TGTGCCAGCAGCGCCAATACAGGGCCCTTTAGGGCTTTCTTT
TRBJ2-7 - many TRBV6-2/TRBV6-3 CASSSGNYEQYF TGTGCCAGCAGTTCGGGGAACTACGAGCAGTACTTC
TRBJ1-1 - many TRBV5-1 CASSTGLLATEAFF TGCGCCAGCAGCACCGGACTCCTCGCCACTGAAGCTTTCTTT
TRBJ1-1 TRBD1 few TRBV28 CASPPSGQGRRTEAFF TGTGCCAGCCCTCCTTCCGGACAGGGAAGACGCACTGAAGCTTTCTTT
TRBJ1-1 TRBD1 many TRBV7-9 CASSVSGGVTTEAFF TGTGCCAGCAGCGTTTCAGGGGGCGTGACCACTGAAGCTTTCTTT
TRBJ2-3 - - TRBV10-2 CASSGGELVIDTQYF TGCGCCAGCTCCGGAGGCGAGCTTGTGATAGATACGCAGTATTTT
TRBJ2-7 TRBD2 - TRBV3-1 CASSPLSRPPGLAAYEQYF TGTGCCAGCAGTCCCCTTTCTCGACCCCCGGGACTAGCCGCCTACGAGCAGTACTTC
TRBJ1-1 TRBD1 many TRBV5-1 CASSSSGGNTEAFF TGCGCCAGCAGCTCCTCAGGGGGCAACACTGAAGCTTTCTTT
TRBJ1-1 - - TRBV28 CASSPTIPEAFF TGTGCCAGCAGTCCAACAATTCCTGAAGCTTTCTTT
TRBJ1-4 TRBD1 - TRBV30 CAWRRPGTGDEKLFF TGTGCCTGGAGGCGACCGGGGACAGGGGATGAAAAACTGTTTTTT
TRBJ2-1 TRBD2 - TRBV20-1 CSAQLAGSSYNEQFF TGCAGTGCTCAACTAGCGGGAAGCTCCTACAATGAGCAGTTCTTC
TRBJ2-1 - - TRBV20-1 CSARDRRSEFF TGCAGTGCTAGAGATCGGCGAAGCGAGTTCTTC
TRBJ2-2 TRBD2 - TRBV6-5 CASSYPGLAGVTGELFF TGTGCCAGCAGTTACCCAGGACTAGCGGGAGTCACCGGGGAGCTGTTTTTT
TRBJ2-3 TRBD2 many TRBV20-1 CSARDPSGRADTQYF TGCAGTGCTAGAGATCCAAGCGGGAGGGCAGATACGCAGTATTTT
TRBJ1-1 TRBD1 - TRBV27 CASSSPGQGISEAFF TGTGCCAGCAGTTCCCCGGGACAGGGGATATCTGAAGCTTTCTTT
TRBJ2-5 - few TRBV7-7 CASSTQISVYGSETQYF TGTGCTAGCAGCACCCAAATAAGTGTATATGGGTCGGAGACCCAGTACTTC
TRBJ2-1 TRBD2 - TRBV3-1 CASSRQTSGGYNEQFF TGTGCCAGCAGCCGCCAGACTAGCGGGGGCTACAATGAGCAGTTCTTC
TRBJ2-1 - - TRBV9 CASSVFVTAYNEQFF TGTGCCAGCAGCGTCTTCGTCACCGCATACAATGAGCAGTTCTTC
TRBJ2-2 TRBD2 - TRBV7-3 CASSLYSGSGNTGELFF TGTGCCAGCAGCTTATATAGCGGGAGTGGAAACACCGGGGAGCTGTTTTTT
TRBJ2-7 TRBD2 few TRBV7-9 CASSPHTSGPLYEQYF TGTGCCAGCAGCCCGCACACTAGCGGCCCCCTTTACGAGCAGTACTTC
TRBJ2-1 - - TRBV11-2 CASSLQPPTGTYNEQFF TGTGCCAGCAGCTTACAGCCTCCTACGGGTACCTACAATGAGCAGTTCTTC
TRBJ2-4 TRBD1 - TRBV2 CTCSLIASQGALAKNIQYF TGTACCTGCAGTTTGATCGCAAGCCAGGGGGCCTTAGCCAAAAACATTCAGTACTTC
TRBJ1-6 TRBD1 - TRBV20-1 CSARRTGLPPLHF TGCAGTGCTCGCCGGACAGGGCTGCCACCCCTCCACTTT
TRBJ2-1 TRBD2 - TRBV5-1 CASSQSWGLGVSEQFF TGCGCCAGCAGCCAGAGTTGGGGACTAGGGGTGAGTGAGCAGTTCTTC
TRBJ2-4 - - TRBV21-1 CASSAQGQLKGDIQYF TGTGCCAGCAGCGCACAGGGACAGCTTAAAGGAGACATTCAGTACTTC
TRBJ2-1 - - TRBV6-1 CASSPLPTGGTYNEQFF TGTGCCAGCAGCCCTCTCCCGACAGGAGGCACCTACAATGAGCAGTTCTTC
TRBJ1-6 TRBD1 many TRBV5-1 CASSSRIPGQGDSPLHF TGCGCCAGCAGCTCGCGAATTCCGGGACAGGGGGATTCACCCCTCCACTTT
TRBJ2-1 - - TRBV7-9 CASRNPYNEQFF TGTGCCAGCAGAAACCCCTACAATGAGCAGTTCTTC
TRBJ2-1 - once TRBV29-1 CSVGGNYDEQFF TGCAGCGTTGGGGGAAATTACGATGAGCAGTTCTTC
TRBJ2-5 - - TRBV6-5 CASSYSRGQETQYF TGTGCCAGCAGTTACTCGAGGGGCCAAGAGACCCAGTACTTC
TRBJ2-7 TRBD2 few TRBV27 CASTTWGGGRGRSYEQYF TGTGCCAGCACAACTTGGGGAGGCGGGAGGGGTCGCTCCTACGAGCAGTACTTC
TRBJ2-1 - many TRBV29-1 CSVEGAETGQYNEQFF TGCAGCGTTGAAGGCGCTGAGACCGGCCAATACAATGAGCAGTTCTTC
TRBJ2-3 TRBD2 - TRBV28 CASSPLLAGGPGDTQYF TGTGCCAGCAGTCCCCTCCTAGCGGGAGGGCCGGGGGATACGCAGTATTTT
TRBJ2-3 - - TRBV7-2 CASSRVWDTDTQYF TGTGCCAGCAGCCGGGTATGGGACACAGATACGCAGTATTTC
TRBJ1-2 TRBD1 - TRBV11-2 CASSPFGTGGYPFYGYTF TGTGCCAGCAGCCCGTTCGGGACAGGGGGCTACCCCTTCTATGGCTACACCTTC